Listed below are T cell receptor beta chains from one sample, sequenced in a study of beta chain features in type 1 diabetes. Assay: immunoSEQ multiplex PCR; the TCRdb copy retains only in-frame clones and omits some. The sample includes around 360,000 clones, around 12% of them seen just once. The sequencing sample was made of naive CD4+ T cells from blood. These receptors were obtained from a woman aged 18-29 years with type 1 diabetes. Each CDR3 is given with its conserved first and last residue.

V: TRBV6-5
J: TRBJ2-5
CDR3: CASSYSSTPGTQYF

V: TRBV11-2
J: TRBJ2-3
CDR3: CASSLAVTDTQYF

V: TRBV30
J: TRBJ2-7
CDR3: CAWRLAGAYEQYF

V: TRBV11-3
J: TRBJ2-1
CDR3: CASNPLWRDERKFF

V: TRBV7-8
J: TRBJ2-7
CDR3: CASSLPRTGQGSYEQYF

V: TRBV29-1
J: TRBJ1-4
CDR3: CSASGTDEKLFF

V: TRBV18
J: TRBJ2-4
CDR3: CASSPSGTGAKNIQYF

V: TRBV14
J: TRBJ2-7
CDR3: CASSQDGRGQYF

V: TRBV9
J: TRBJ2-1
CDR3: CASRGVGNEQFF

V: TRBV29-1
J: TRBJ2-1
CDR3: CSDSVSHNEQFF

V: TRBV28
J: TRBJ2-5
CDR3: CASKRQGGQETQYF

V: TRBV2
J: TRBJ1-6
CDR3: CASSDQGAYSPLHF

V: TRBV2
J: TRBJ1-1
CDR3: CANVMEGTEAFF

V: TRBV19
J: TRBJ1-1
CDR3: CASSPGQGWTEAFF

V: TRBV5-4
J: TRBJ1-6
CDR3: CASSLDRTGTLHF

V: TRBV28
J: TRBJ1-4
CDR3: CASSPSQGAREKLFF

V: TRBV18
J: TRBJ1-5
CDR3: CASSPRAGGGQPQHF